The 2 T cell receptor beta chains listed next were all sequenced from one sample in a study of T-cell reconstitution after alpha-beta-depleted transplantation in children. During its preparation, the TCRbeta library received unique molecular identifiers. MiXCR, run by TCRdb on the PCR reads, gives a single entry per CDR3 protein. The sample lists about 250,000 distinct CDR3 sequences; more than 20% were seen once. Sequenced here: PBMCs, mostly from graft donor cells, sampled 360 days after TCRalphabeta/CD19-depleted stem cell transplant. Source of these receptors: a female patient between 2 and 15 years old who had a stem cell transplant for congenital amegakaryocytic thrombocytopenia, so the T cells may come from the graft donor.

V usage is TRBV5-4 and J usage is TRBJ1-1; possibly TRBD1 for D (5 bases). Trimming stripped 4 bases from V and 4 bases from J, with 11 bases between. Germline values: CDR1 SGHNT, CDR2 YYREEE (reference sequence). The CDR3 runs 13 residues. The CDR3 nucleotides are TGTGCCAGCAGCGTACTCGGGGGCACTGAAGCTTTCTTT. This gives the protein CASSVLGGTEAFF.

The V call is TRBV12-3 or TRBV12-4, the J call TRBJ2-3; no clear D. This CDR3 contains 14 residues. The germline V and J ends were trimmed by 1 base and 4 bases, with 9 bases remaining between them. The CDR3: CASSLVSRPDTQYF. The CDR3 DNA is TGTGCCAGCAGTTTAGTGAGCAGACCAGATACGCAGTATTTT.